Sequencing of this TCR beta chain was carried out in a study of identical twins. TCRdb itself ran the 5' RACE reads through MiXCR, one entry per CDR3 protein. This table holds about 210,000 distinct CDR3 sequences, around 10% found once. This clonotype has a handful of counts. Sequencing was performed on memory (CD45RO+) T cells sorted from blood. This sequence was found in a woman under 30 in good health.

CDR3 nucleotides: TGTGCCAGCGGAACAGGGCGCAATGAGCAGTTCTTC. Its protein is CASGTGRNEQFF. The gene calls are TRBV27 and TRBJ2-1, with TRBD1 as a possible D gene (6 bases). The length of the CDR3 is 12 residues. Trimming shortened V by 8 bases and J by 6 bases, and 11 bases separated the two germline ends. Germline CDR1 is MNHEY and CDR2 is SMNVEV (reference sequence).